Shown below are 29 T cell receptor beta chains from a single sample sequenced in a study of early T cells in non-severe SARS-CoV-2 infection. In TCRdb, the 5' RACE reads were re-called with MiXCR into one record per CDR3 protein. Here the sample spans some 9,500 distinct CDR3 sequences, roughly 5% being singletons. Sequenced input: whole blood. Source of these receptors: an adult who was a healthcare worker with PCR-confirmed SARS-CoV-2 infection or an uninfected control (not recorded which).

This rearrangement joins TRBV29-1 to TRBJ1-2; the D gene is possibly TRBD1 (5 bases). CDR3 length: 10 amino acids. V was shortened by 7 bases and J by 2 bases, with 5 bases between the two germline ends. CDR1 and CDR2 from the germline V gene are SQVTM and ANQGSEA. CDR3 sequence: CSGDNYGYTF. CDR3 coding DNA: TGCAGCGGGGACAACTATGGCTACACCTTC.

Many counts were recorded for this clonotype. This rearrangement joins TRBV12-3 or TRBV12-4 to TRBJ1-1, with D hard to call. V lost 3 bases to trimming and J lost 4 bases, with 9 bases between them. The CDR3 is 13 residues long. In DNA, the CDR3 is TGTGCCAGCAGTTTTTCAGTCGCCACTGAAGCTTTCTTT. Protein product: CASSFSVATEAFF.

This clonotype was counted at least ten times. The chain is built from TRBV14 and TRBJ2-1; D is perhaps TRBD1 (5 bases). CDR3 size: 16 residues. CDR1 SGHDN and CDR2 FVKESK come from the germline V gene. Trimming took off 4 bases at V and 4 bases at J, with 17 bases between the two ends. This chain's CDR3 is CASSRMATALYNEQFF. CDR3 sequence (DNA): TGTGCCAGCAGCCGAATGGCGACAGCCCTGTACAATGAGCAGTTCTTC.

This sequence joins TRBV27 and TRBJ2-1, with 8 bases aligning to TRBD2. This CDR3 is built from 22 residues. The germline CDR1 and CDR2 sequences are MNHEY and SMNVEV (reference sequence). After removal of 3 bases from V and 0 bases from J, the junction contained 22 bases not matched to a gene. CDR3 in amino acids: CASSFQGTSLRAGGYSYNEQFF. In DNA, the CDR3 is TGTGCCAGCAGTTTTCAGGGGACTTCCTTAAGGGCGGGAGGATACTCCTACAATGAGCAGTTCTTC.

V and J are TRBV27 and TRBJ1-1; 7 bases are a match to TRBD1. The length of the CDR3 is 13 residues. Germline V gives CDR1 MNHEY, CDR2 SMNVEV (reference sequence). Trimming cost V 6 bases and J 11 bases; bases outside gene matches: 12. CDR3 protein: CASRGGQPFGAFF. The CDR3 DNA is TGTGCCAGCAGGGGGGGACAGCCCTTTGGGGCTTTCTTT.

This clonotype has a handful of counts. The rearrangement links TRBV24-1 to TRBJ2-3, with 8 bases that match TRBD1. The V gene end was trimmed by 4 bases and the J gene end by 3 bases; junction bases not matched to a gene: 11. The V gene's germline CDR1 is KGHDR and CDR2 SFDVKD. CDR3 length: 17 amino acids. The CDR3 loop reads CATSELGDRGGTDTQYF. As DNA, the CDR3 is TGTGCCACCAGTGAACTAGGTGACAGGGGTGGGACAGATACGCAGTATTTT.

This clonotype is termed medium-sized. J is TRBJ2-1 and V is TRBV5-1, with unresolved D. The V end lost 0 bases, the J end lost 8 bases, and 12 bases lay between the germline ends. The CDR3 runs to 14 residues. Germline-derived CDR1 and CDR2 are SGHRS and YFSETQ. In DNA, the CDR3 is TGCGCCAGCAGCTTGGGGCTAGTGGTCGATGAGCAGTTCTTC. This codes for CASSLGLVVDEQFF.

There are many counts of this clonotype. This rearrangement joins TRBV7-2 to TRBJ2-1; 12 bases align to TRBD2. V shed 4 bases, J shed 15 bases, and the junction held 13 bases outside the gene matches. The CDR3 covers 15 residues. The germline CDR1 and CDR2 sequences are SGHTA and FQGNSA. The CDR3 DNA reads TGTGCCAGCAGCTCTGGAACGCGGACTAGCGGGATGCGGTTCTTC. It codes for CASSSGTRTSGMRFF.

This clonotype was seen ten or more times. The rearrangement links TRBV10-3 to TRBJ2-3; 10 bases are shared with TRBD2. Germline CDR1 ENHRY, CDR2 SYGVKD. V shed 3 bases and J 3 bases; nucleotides not matched to a gene: 6. This CDR3 spans 16 amino acids. CDR3 sequence: CAISDPAGGRTDTQYF. Written as DNA, the CDR3 is TGTGCCATCAGTGACCCAGCGGGAGGGCGGACAGATACGCAGTATTTT.

This clonotype was observed many times. The rearrangement uses TRBV19 and TRBJ1-1; possible D gene TRBD1, 6 bases. V dropped 5 bases and J dropped 8 bases, with 12 bases sitting between them. The CDR3 covers 12 residues. The V gene's germline CDR1 is LNHDA and CDR2 SQIVND (reference sequence). CDR3 region: CASSAQGTEAFF. The CDR3 DNA sequence: TGTGCCAGTAGTGCGCAGGGGACCGAAGCTTTCTTT.

In its sample, this clonotype ranks as medium-sized. The V and J genes are TRBV4-2 and TRBJ1-6; no clear D. Germline V lookup: CDR1 LGHNA, CDR2 YNFKEQ. CDR3 length: 13 amino acids. V lost 0 bases and J lost 17, with 14 bases in between. The CDR3 bases are TGTGCCAGCAGCCAAGACCCTAGGAAAGAAGTCCACTTT. It yields the protein CASSQDPRKEVHF.

There are many counts of this clonotype. The chain is built from TRBV28 and TRBJ1-1, with D possibly being TRBD1 (6 bases). Trimming left V 3 bases short and J 1 base short, with 9 bases between. Germline V gene data show CDR1 as MDHEN and CDR2 as SYDVKM. The CDR3 loop spans 14 amino acids. The CDR3 is CASSLIGGNTEAFF. The CDR3 nucleotides are TGTGCCAGCAGTTTGATAGGGGGGAACACTGAAGCTTTCTTT. The whole variable domain, filled in from reference TRBV28 and TRBJ1-1, reads DVKVTQSSRYLVKRTGEKVFLECVQDMDHENMFWYRQDPGLGLRLIYFSYDVKMKEKGDIPEGYSVSREKKERFSLILESASTNQTSMYLCASSLIGGNTEAFFGQGTRLTVV.

This clonotype was counted many times. This chain links TRBV10-3 with TRBJ1-2, with D perhaps matching TRBD1 (6 bases). The ends were cut back, 0 bases at V and 7 bases at J, with 12 bases in the middle. The CDR3 is made up of 14 amino acids. Germline CDR1 is ENHRY and CDR2 is SYGVKD. For the CDR3, the DNA is TGTGCCATCAGTGAGTCGAGGCAAGGGGGTGGCTACACCTTC. It is translated as CAISESRQGGGYTF.

Sample share makes this clonotype medium-sized. The chain carries TRBV20-1 and TRBJ2-2; TRBD2 might be the D (6 bases). Germline-derived CDR1 and CDR2 are DFQATT and SNEGSKA (reference sequence). The CDR3 is made up of 14 amino acids. V was cut by 1 base and J by 1 base, with 7 bases left in between. In nucleotides, the CDR3 is TGCAGTGCTAGAGGGGACTTGAACACCGGGGAGCTGTTTTTT. Its translation is CSARGDLNTGELFF.

This clonotype was recorded many times. The CDR3 region has the DNA TGCGCCAGCAGCTTGGGACTCTACAATGAGCAGTTCTTC. It specifies CASSLGLYNEQFF. The chain carries TRBV5-1 and TRBJ2-1, with D hard to call. Germline values: CDR1 SGHRS, CDR2 YFSETQ. V was clipped by 0 bases and J by 3 bases, with 4 bases between them. CDR3 length equals 13 residues. Full variable domain (outside the CDR3, taken from reference TRBV5-1 and TRBJ2-1): KAGVTQTPRYLIKTRGQQVTLSCSPISGHRSVSWYQQTPGQGLQFLFEYFSETQRNKGNFPGRFSGRQFSNSRSEMNVSTLELGDSALYLCASSLGLYNEQFFGPGTRLTVL.

Within the sample, this clonotype is medium-sized. The chain couples TRBV6-1 to TRBJ2-7; 14 positions agree with TRBD2. Germline CDR1 and CDR2: MNHNS and SASEGT. The length of the CDR3 is 15 residues. The ends lost 5 bases at V and 2 bases at J; junction bases unmatched: 2. The chain's CDR3 is CASSKGLAGAYEQYV. The CDR3 coding sequence is TGTGCCAGCAGTAAGGGACTAGCGGGGGCCTACGAGCAGTACGTC.

By share, this clonotype ranks as medium-sized. One end of the junction does not line up with germline, which may come from a read error. This chain uses TRBV7-7 with TRBJ1-2, with TRBD1 identical over 8 bases. CDR3 length: 21 amino acids. Germline lookup yields CDR1 SSHAT and CDR2 FNYEAQ (reference sequence). The CDR3 DNA sequence: TGTGCTAGCAGCTTGCCCCAGGGGGCGAATAAGGCGAAACGGACTAACTATGGCTACACCTTC. Translation gives CASSLPQGANKAKRTNYGYTF.

This clonotype came up many times. The chain is built from TRBV11-3 and TRBJ2-5; D might be TRBD2 (6 bases). The CDR3 runs to 14 residues. The V end was cut by 5 bases, the J end by 3 bases, with 13 bases between. Germline V CDR1 and CDR2: SGHNT, YENEEA. The chain's CDR3 is CASSHRIAEETQYF. The CDR3, as DNA: TGTGCCAGCAGCCACCGGATAGCGGAAGAGACCCAGTACTTC.

In its sample, this clonotype was seen many times. The chain has TRBV19 and TRBJ1-5, with D possibly being TRBD1 (5 bases). The CDR3 spans 15 residues. Germline V gives CDR1 LNHDA, CDR2 SQIVND (reference sequence). Trimming left V 2 bases short and J 2 bases short, with 10 bases between. CDR3 DNA sequence: TGTGCCAGTAGTATAAGAACAGGCGGCAATCAGCCCCAGCATTTT. It encodes CASSIRTGGNQPQHF.

This clonotype is categorized as medium-sized. The rearrangement links TRBV7-6 to TRBJ1-3; unclear D gene. The V gene lost 2 bases and the J gene lost 8 bases, with 10 bases spanning the gap. Germline loops: CDR1 SGHVS, CDR2 FNYEAQ. The CDR3 is 13 amino acids. Here the CDR3 DNA reads TGTGCCAGCAGCTTAAGATTTGGGGACACCATATATTTT. Its protein is CASSLRFGDTIYF.

This clonotype was recorded at least ten times. The chain is built from TRBV3-1 and TRBJ2-2, with D possibly TRBD2 on 6 matching bases. CDR1 and CDR2 from the germline V gene are LGHDT and YNNKEL (reference sequence). This CDR3 region has 17 residues. V was clipped by 1 base and J by 0 bases, with 12 bases between them. This CDR3 reads CASSQVGRDPNTGELFF. The CDR3 DNA reads TGTGCCAGCAGCCAAGTCGGGCGGGACCCGAACACCGGGGAGCTGTTTTTT.

Many counts were recorded for this clonotype. J is TRBJ1-5 and V is TRBV20-1; D is ambiguous. With 6 bases removed from V and 6 bases from J, the gap between germline ends came to 12 bases. The CDR3 extends over 12 amino acids. Germline V gene sequence: CDR1 DFQATT, CDR2 SNEGSKA (reference sequence). The CDR3 protein is CSAKEGGQPQHF. CDR3 nucleotide sequence: TGCAGTGCCAAAGAGGGCGGTCAGCCCCAGCATTTT.

Relative to its sample, this clonotype is large. CDR3 protein: CASSPPGQPYGYTF. The CDR3 DNA reads as TGCGCCAGCAGTCCCCCGGGACAGCCTTATGGCTACACCTTC. The V gene is TRBV4-1, the J gene TRBJ1-2; 7 bases are shared with TRBD1. CDR3 length: 14 amino acids. With 6 bases clipped from V and 5 bases from J, the junction kept 9 bases outside the gene matches. The germline gives CDR1 MGHRA, CDR2 YSYEKL.

This clonotype came up many times. The chain recombines TRBV14 with TRBJ2-3; D ambiguous. Germline values: CDR1 SGHDN, CDR2 FVKESK. Trimming shortened V by 0 bases and J by 1 base, and 8 bases separated the two germline ends. The CDR3 loop spans 15 amino acids. The CDR3 nucleotides read TGTGCCAGCAGCCAAGACGGAGCTCGCACAGATACGCAGTATTTT. Encoded protein: CASSQDGARTDTQYF. Together with reference TRBV14 and TRBJ2-3, the CDR3 gives the full variable domain: EAGVTQFPSHSVIEKGQTVTLRCDPISGHDNLYWYRRVMGKEIKFLLHFVKESKQDESGMPNNRFLAERTGGTYSTLKVQPAELEDSGVYFCASSQDGARTDTQYFGPGTRLTVL.

This clonotype was detected many times. The chain's CDR3 is CASSYSGTGGTEAFF. As DNA, the CDR3 is TGTGCCAGCAGTTACTCCGGGACAGGGGGCACTGAAGCTTTCTTT. The V gene is TRBV6-5, the J gene TRBJ1-1; 11 nucleotides align to TRBD1. Germline CDR1 and CDR2: MNHEY and SVGAGI. After removal of 0 bases from V and 4 bases from J, the junction contained 1 base not matched to a gene. The CDR3 is made up of 15 amino acids.

This clonotype appeared many times. The chain's CDR3 is CASSYEPGGPGETQYF. Written as DNA, the CDR3 is TGTGCCAGCAGTTACGAGCCCGGGGGACCAGGGGAGACCCAGTACTTC. The V call is TRBV6-6, the J call TRBJ2-5; a weak D match, TRBD2 (6 bases). Trimming removed 2 bases from V and 5 bases from J, with 18 bases in between. The germline V gene has CDR1 MNHNY and CDR2 SVGAGI (reference sequence). CDR3 length: 16 residues.

This clonotype was observed many times. The chain recombines TRBV28 with TRBJ2-5, with TRBD1 matching over 9 bases. This CDR3 is 15 amino acids long. CDR1 and CDR2 (germline): MDHEN, SYDVKM. The V and J ends lost 9 bases and 5 bases, in that order; junction bases with no gene match: 13. The CDR3 loop is CASGRGDRERETQYF. DNA of the CDR3: TGTGCCAGTGGGAGGGGGGACAGGGAAAGGGAGACCCAGTACTTC. The whole variable domain, filled in from reference TRBV28 and TRBJ2-5, reads DVKVTQSSRYLVKRTGEKVFLECVQDMDHENMFWYRQDPGLGLRLIYFSYDVKMKEKGDIPEGYSVSREKKERFSLILESASTNQTSMYLCASGRGDRERETQYFGPGTRLLVL.

By its share, this clonotype is medium-sized. CDR3 DNA sequence: TGTGCCAGCGGCCAGTTTACCCACAACAATGAGCAGTTCTTC. This sequence encodes CASGQFTHNNEQFF. V and J are TRBV9 and TRBJ2-1; the D is unclear. The CDR3 spans 14 residues. Germline CDR1 is SGDLS and CDR2 is YYNGEE. The ends were cut back, 7 bases at V and 5 bases at J, with 16 bases in the middle.

This clonotype was observed at least ten times. The rearrangement joins TRBV7-6 to TRBJ2-3, with 9 positions matching TRBD2. V shed 2 bases, J shed 5 bases, and the junction held 8 bases outside the gene matches. From germline, CDR1 is SGHVS and CDR2 FNYEAQ. This CDR3 has 16 residues. CDR3 in amino acids: CASSLLAGGLKDTQYF. The DNA for the CDR3 is TGTGCCAGCAGCTTACTGGCGGGAGGGCTCAAAGATACGCAGTATTTT.